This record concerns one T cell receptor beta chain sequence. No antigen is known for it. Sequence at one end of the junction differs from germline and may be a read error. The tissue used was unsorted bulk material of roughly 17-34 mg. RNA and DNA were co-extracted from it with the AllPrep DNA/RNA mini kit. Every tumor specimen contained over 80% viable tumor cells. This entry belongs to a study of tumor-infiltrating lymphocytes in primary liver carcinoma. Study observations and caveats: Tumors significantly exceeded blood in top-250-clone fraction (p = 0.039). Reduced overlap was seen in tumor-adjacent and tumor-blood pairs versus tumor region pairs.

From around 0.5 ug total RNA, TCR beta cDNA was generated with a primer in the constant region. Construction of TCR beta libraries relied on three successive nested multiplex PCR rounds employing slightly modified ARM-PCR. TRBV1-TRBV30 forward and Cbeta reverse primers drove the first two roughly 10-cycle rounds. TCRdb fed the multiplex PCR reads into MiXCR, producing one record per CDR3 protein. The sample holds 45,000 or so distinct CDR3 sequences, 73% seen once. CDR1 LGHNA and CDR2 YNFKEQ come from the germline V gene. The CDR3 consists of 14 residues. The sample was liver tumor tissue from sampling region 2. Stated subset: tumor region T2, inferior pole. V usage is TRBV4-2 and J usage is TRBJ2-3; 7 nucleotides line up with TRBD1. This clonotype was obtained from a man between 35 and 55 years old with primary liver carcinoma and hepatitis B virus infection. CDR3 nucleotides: TGTGCCATCAGCCATGGTCAGGGGGTAGATACGCAGTATTTT. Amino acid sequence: CAISHGQGVDTQYF.